This T cell receptor (beta chain) was sequenced during a study of cytomegalovirus exposure and HLA in healthy donors. Overall study context: The same platform was used for the roughly 130 validation repertoires as for the roughly 700 first-cohort repertoires, as reported in a later analysis.

Whole-study findings and limits: The TCR clusters that emerged in the first cohort tended, a later analysis found, to co-occur in the 120 or so validation repertoires. Accounts indicate the classifier identified cytomegalovirus status with strong specificity and sensitivity.

Only in-frame clones appear in the TCRdb table, and some are missing; sequencing was by immunoSEQ multiplex PCR. This table has 70,000 to 85,000 clones, around 95% appearing once. In the case of this clone: Its specificity is not known.

Donors were drawn from the approximately 120-subject validation cohort, separate from the approximately 700-subject first cohort. The sequence came from a woman aged 18-29 years in good health and CMV-seropositive. The sequenced sample consisted of PBMCs.

The CDR3 is CASSYRGQPQHF. CDR3 bases: TGTGCCAGCAGTTATAGGGGGCAGCCCCAGCATTTT. This sequence joins TRBV7-9 and TRBJ1-5; a possible D gene is TRBD1 (6 bases). The CDR3 consists of 12 residues. The germline gives CDR1 SEHNR, CDR2 FQNEAQ (reference sequence). The V end was cut by 6 bases, the J end by 7 bases, with 10 bases between.